The sequence of this T cell receptor (beta chain) was determined in a study of T cell clonotyping in hematopoietic cell transplantation. For this clone: Antigen: not known.

Here immunoSEQ multiplex PCR was the method, and the copy in TCRdb shows in-frame clones only, minus some. The sample lists fewer than 100,000 clones, less than 96% seen once, with around 1.5% in the top ten. The time point was: recipient sample about 28 days before transplant, after cytoreduction. Study observations and caveats: Broader posttransplant TCR repertoire diversity was predicted by graft donor and pretransplant recipient Inverse Simpson Index values.

The CDR3 sequence is 15 residues long. Germline lookup yields CDR1 SGHTA and CDR2 FQGNSA. V was clipped by 5 bases and J by 4 bases, with 18 bases between them. The TCR was taken from a woman in her fifties or sixties with acute myeloid leukemia. Some clones in this sample may be carry-over from other donors' samples. The source was peripheral blood mononuclear cells, collected before stem cell transplant. The rearrangement joins TRBV7-2 to TRBJ2-7; D not resolved. The CDR3 protein is CASSPFQVVGYEQYF. DNA for the CDR3: TGTGCCAGCAGCCCCTTTCAGGTAGTCGGGTACGAGCAGTACTTC.